The entry below gives a single T cell receptor (beta chain) sequence along with its context. Antigen specificity is unknown. The data originate from a study of T cell responses to AZD1222 COVID-19 vaccine. Study conclusions and caveats: Repertoires were obtained solely post-peak T cell response. Vaccination with two AZD1222 doses was followed by a rise in Spike-specific TCR breadth and depth. Reports say nearly half of spike-specific TCRs go after unmutated variant regions. Donors were mostly white British, more females; clonal diversity possibly underestimated.

Germline V gene lookup returns CDR1 MNHNY and CDR2 SVGAGI (reference sequence). This CDR3 has 15 amino acids. The ends were cut back, 2 bases at V and 3 bases at J, with 10 bases in the middle. Clones were sequenced by immunoSEQ multiplex PCR, and TCRdb holds only the in-frame ones, with some missing. The sample contains about 140,000 clones, roughly 92% of which appear only once. This chain links TRBV6-6 with TRBJ1-4; no clear D gene. This TCR was sampled from an adult in good health. Sequenced material: peripheral blood, taken on day 0 of AZD1222 vaccination. CDR3 loop: CASSYLGNSNEKLFF. In DNA form, the CDR3 reads TGTGCCAGCAGTTACCTCGGAAACTCTAATGAAAAACTGTTTTTT.